Presented here are 24 T cell receptor beta chains from one specimen sequenced in a study of human T cells and chemical hapten exposure. Noted time point: patch test 2, 6 weeks after DPC sensitization. Treatment of the sample: therapeutic diphenylcyclopropenone sensitization with weekly scalp DPC. TCRdb re-called the RACE reads through MiXCR, storing one row per CDR3 protein. This table holds 360,000 or so distinct CDR3 sequences, about 6% found once. Sequenced here: whole blood, sampled in connection with sensitization to the hapten diphenylcyclopropenone (DPC). The receptors here all came from a young woman with alopecia areata. Some clones in this sample may be carry-over from other donors' samples.

In this sample, this clonotype turned up a few times. The chain employs TRBV7-9 and TRBJ2-5; 8 positions agree with TRBD2. CDR1 and CDR2 from the germline V gene are SEHNR and FQNEAQ (reference sequence). J was trimmed by 4 bases and V by 5 bases; bases with no gene match: 3. The CDR3 length is 13 residues. The CDR3 protein is CASSKSGGETQYF. CDR3 sequence (DNA): TGTGCCAGCAGCAAGAGCGGGGGAGAGACCCAGTACTTC.

This clonotype came up a few times. The rearrangement uses TRBV7-2 and TRBJ1-3, with D possibly TRBD1 on 5 matching bases. The CDR3 totals 16 residues. From germline, CDR1 is SGHTA and CDR2 FQGNSA. With 1 base removed from V and 0 bases from J, the gap between germline ends came to 10 bases. CDR3 sequence: CASSLVVGTSGNTIYF. CDR3 in DNA: TGTGCCAGCAGCTTAGTGGTGGGGACCTCTGGAAACACCATATATTTT.

About this clonotype: Sequence at one end of the junction differs from germline and may be a read error. The chain joins TRBV7-9 to TRBJ2-2, with a tentative D call TRBD1 (5 bases). Germline CDR1 SEHNR, CDR2 FQNEAQ (reference sequence). The length of the CDR3 is 15 residues. The CDR3 bases are TGTGCCAGCACCTTAAAGACTGGGGCGGACGGGGAGCTGTTTTTT. Its protein is CASTLKTGADGELFF.

This clonotype was detected only a few times. The chain employs TRBV28 and TRBJ2-7, with TRBD1 matching 7 bases. V lost 2 bases and J lost 2; bases outside the gene matches: 9. Germline V gene lookup returns CDR1 MDHEN and CDR2 SYDVKM. The CDR3 contains 16 residues. The CDR3, as DNA: TGTGCCAGCAGTTTAAAGATCGGACAGGAAACCTACGAGCAGTACTTC. Translating it yields CASSLKIGQETYEQYF.

This clonotype was counted ten times or more. V gene TRBV29-1 combines with J gene TRBJ1-2; D not resolved. Germline CDR1 is SQVTM and CDR2 is ANQGSEA. The V and J ends lost 0 bases and 8 bases respectively, with 10 bases between them. The CDR3 length is 12 residues. The CDR3 sequence is CSVEDSAEGYTF. CDR3 sequence (DNA): TGCAGCGTTGAAGATTCGGCGGAGGGCTACACCTTC.

There are many counts of this clonotype. This sequence joins TRBV28 and TRBJ1-1; the D is unclear. V was shortened by 2 bases and J by 3 bases, with 4 bases between the two germline ends. The CDR3 is 12 residues long. CDR1 and CDR2 from the germline V gene are MDHEN and SYDVKM. The CDR3 DNA is TGTGCCAGCAGTTTAAGTTACACTGAAGCTTTCTTT. This gives the protein CASSLSYTEAFF.

This clonotype was observed a handful of times. This rearrangement joins TRBV28 to TRBJ2-3; 7 bases agree with TRBD1. This CDR3 region has 13 residues. Germline V CDR1 and CDR2: MDHEN, SYDVKM. With 10 bases clipped from V and 3 bases from J, the junction kept 7 bases outside the gene matches. This CDR3 is CATAGRGTDTQYF. CDR3 nucleotide sequence: TGTGCCACCGCGGGCAGGGGGACAGATACGCAGTATTTT.

This clonotype was recorded at least ten times. The chain combines TRBV6-6 with TRBJ2-2, with 9 positions matching TRBD2. This CDR3 is 16 amino acids long. The germline CDR1 and CDR2 sequences are MNHNY and SVGAGI (reference sequence). With 8 bases clipped from V and 3 bases from J, the junction kept 10 bases outside the gene matches. The CDR3 nucleotides are TGTGCCAGCCAAGGTAGCGGGGGAAGGTACACCGGGGAGCTGTTTTTT. It yields the protein CASQGSGGRYTGELFF.

This clonotype was observed a few times. The V call is TRBV12-3 or TRBV12-4, the J call TRBJ2-2; tentatively, D is TRBD1 or TRBD2 (5 bases each). CDR3 length equals 16 residues. V gave up 3 bases and J gave up 3 bases, with 14 bases separating them. The CDR3 protein is CASSLTGPPYTGELFF. The CDR3 bases are TGTGCCAGCAGTTTGACGGGACCTCCTTACACCGGGGAGCTGTTTTTT.

This clonotype has more than one count but fewer than ten. The gene calls are TRBV7-2 and TRBJ2-4; D is possibly TRBD1 (5 bases). Trimming took 6 bases from V and 11 from J, leaving 14 bases between them. The CDR3 runs to 12 residues. In germline, CDR1 is SGHTA, CDR2 FQGNSA. The CDR3 nucleotides are TGTGCCAGCAGAAGGAGCGACAGAGTTCAGTACTTC. It is translated as CASRRSDRVQYF.

This clonotype was found many times. This chain joins TRBV12-3 or TRBV12-4 and TRBJ2-1; the D is unclear. V was cut by 4 bases and J by 6 bases, with 13 bases left in between. The CDR3 sequence is 14 residues long. CDR3 nucleotides: TGTGCCAGCAGTTCCTCTCGTGAGCGCAATGAGCAGTTCTTC. It codes for CASSSSRERNEQFF.

The chain uses TRBV4-1 and TRBJ2-7; the match to TRBD1 covers 10 bases. The germline CDR1 and CDR2 sequences are MGHRA and YSYEKL. The length of the CDR3 is 17 residues. V trimming: 1 base; J trimming: 4 bases; junction bases outside the gene matches: 10. The CDR3 DNA reads as TGCGCCAGCAGCCAAGCCCCCCCGGACAGGGGGATGTACGAGCAGTACTTC. It yields the protein CASSQAPPDRGMYEQYF.

The table lists this clonotype with a few counts. The chain uses TRBV18 and TRBJ1-1; 9 nucleotides match TRBD1. The CDR3 has 14 residues. The trim removed 3 bases at V and 4 bases at J, leaving 3 bases unmatched. Germline V gene data show CDR1 as KGHSH and CDR2 as LQKENI. The CDR3 nucleotides read TGTGCCAGCTCACCCAACAGGGGGCTCACTGAAGCTTTCTTT. The encoded protein is CASSPNRGLTEAFF.

Ten or more counts support this clonotype. This sequence joins TRBV7-2 and TRBJ2-7; TRBD1 matches 9 bases. With 5 bases clipped from V and 8 bases from J, the junction kept 7 bases outside the gene matches. From germline, CDR1 is SGHTA and CDR2 FQGNSA. The CDR3 contains 13 residues. The CDR3 region is CASSLGDRVKQYF. CDR3 DNA: TGTGCCAGCAGCCTAGGGGACAGGGTGAAGCAGTACTTC.

The chain uses TRBV4-3 and TRBJ1-5; D remains ambiguous. This CDR3 has 13 amino acids. Germline CDR1 is LGHNA and CDR2 is YSLEER. Trimming took off 0 bases at V and 7 bases at J, with 7 bases between the two ends. CDR3 sequence (DNA): TGCGCCAGCAGCCAAGAACGCCAACAGCCCCAGCATTTT. As protein: CASSQERQQPQHF.

Many counts were recorded for this clonotype. This rearrangement joins TRBV7-3 to TRBJ1-6, with 7 bases identical to TRBD1. The trim removed 10 bases at V and 1 base at J, leaving 19 bases unmatched. CDR1 is SGHTA and CDR2 is FQGTGA in the germline V gene. The CDR3 totals 19 residues. The CDR3 DNA sequence: TGTGCCACCAGAGGGGACAGTGGGGAGCTTAGATCCTATAATTCACCCCTCCACTTT. Residues: CATRGDSGELRSYNSPLHF. The full variable domain, with the rest looked up from reference TRBV7-3 and TRBJ1-6, is GAGVSQTPSNKVTEKGKYVELRCDPISGHTALYWYRQSLGQGPEFLIYFQGTGAADDSGLPNDRFFAVRPEGSVSTLKIQRTERGDSAVYLCATRGDSGELRSYNSPLHFGNGTRLTVT.

This clonotype turned up a few times. This chain connects TRBV7-3 to TRBJ2-7, with TRBD1 matching 8 bases. The V gene's germline CDR1 is SGHTA and CDR2 FQGTGA. V lost 1 base to trimming and J lost 0 bases; unmatched junction nucleotides: 5. The CDR3 is 16 amino acids. For the CDR3, the DNA is TGTGCCAGCAGCTTAAGGCAGGGGGCTATCTCCTACGAGCAGTACTTC. Amino acids: CASSLRQGAISYEQYF.

This clonotype came up a few times. The CDR3: CASSSSFATEAFF. Written as DNA, the CDR3 is TGCGCCAGCAGTTCTAGTTTCGCTACTGAAGCTTTCTTT. J is TRBJ1-1 and V is TRBV4-1, with no clear D. CDR1 MGHRA and CDR2 YSYEKL come from the germline V gene. CDR3 length equals 13 residues. V dropped 6 bases and J dropped 5 bases, with 13 bases sitting between them.

The V gene is TRBV4-3, the J gene TRBJ2-7; D call uncertain. Per germline, CDR1 LGHNA and CDR2 YSLEER. V lost 10 bases and J 0 bases, leaving 16 bases between the germline ends. This CDR3 spans 14 amino acids. The CDR3 region is CANSPQSSSYEQYF. The DNA for the CDR3 is TGCGCCAACAGTCCACAATCTAGCTCCTACGAGCAGTACTTC.

The chain links TRBV7-9 to TRBJ1-6; tentative D call: TRBD1 (5 bases). From germline, CDR1 is SEHNR and CDR2 FQNEAQ (reference sequence). This CDR3 spans 17 amino acids. Trimming removed 4 bases from V and 7 bases from J, with 20 bases in between. The CDR3, as DNA: TGTGCCAGCAGCTCGCTTGGCCCTAGACAGCCAAATTCACCCCTCCACTTT. Translated: CASSSLGPRQPNSPLHF. Together with reference TRBV7-9 and TRBJ1-6, the CDR3 gives the full variable domain: DTGVSQNPRHKITKRGQNVTFRCDPISEHNRLYWYRQTLGQGPEFLTYFQNEAQLEKSRLLSDRFSAERPKGSFSTLEIQRTEQGDSAMYLCASSSLGPRQPNSPLHFGNGTRLTVT.

This clonotype has a handful of counts. The V and J genes are TRBV6-1 and TRBJ2-7; TRBD1 agrees at 8 bases. The trim removed 7 bases at V and 3 bases at J, leaving 11 bases unmatched. Germline loops: CDR1 MNHNS, CDR2 SASEGT. The CDR3 has 15 amino acids. The CDR3 coding sequence is TGTGCCAGCACCGCCGCGACAGGGGCGAGCTACGAGCAGTACTTC. It is translated as CASTAATGASYEQYF.

V usage is TRBV27 and J usage is TRBJ1-1; D is ambiguous. The germline CDR1 and CDR2 sequences are MNHEY and SMNVEV (reference sequence). This CDR3 is 13 amino acids long. Trimming stripped 3 bases from V and 6 bases from J, with 11 bases between. CDR3 in DNA: TGTGCCAGCAGTTTCGCGGCCAGATCTGAAGCTTTCTTT. Amino acids: CASSFAARSEAFF.

The chain has TRBV6-5 and TRBJ2-3, with 10 bases fitting TRBD1. Unmatched junction bases numbered 3, after V lost 4 bases and J lost 5 bases. The CDR3 totals 14 residues. The germline V gene encodes CDR1 MNHEY and CDR2 SVGAGI. The CDR3 nucleotides read TGTGCCAGCAGTTCCGGGACAGGGGAAGATACGCAGTATTTT. Its translation: CASSSGTGEDTQYF.

This clonotype has only a few counts. The chain joins TRBV18 to TRBJ2-7; a possible D gene is TRBD2 (5 bases). The CDR3 covers 16 residues. Germline lookup yields CDR1 KGHSH and CDR2 LQKENI. V gave up 0 bases and J gave up 2 bases, with 14 bases separating them. In DNA, the CDR3 is TGTGCCAGCTCACCACCGATTGGAGGTCTTGCCTACGAGCAGTACTTC. Protein sequence: CASSPPIGGLAYEQYF.